One sample yielded the 9 T cell receptor beta chains listed below, sequenced in a study of blood T cell repertoires in COVID-19. Clones were read by immunoSEQ multiplex PCR, and TCRdb kept only the in-frame ones, dropping some. The sample includes roughly 460,000 clones, roughly 90% seen only once; the top ten take roughly 0.76%. The sequencing sample was made of peripheral blood. These receptors originate from a man younger than 35 with COVID-19, enrolled during active disease.

This clone was observed a handful of times. The J gene is TRBJ2-3, the V gene TRBV12-5, with a tentative D call TRBD2 (6 bases). Trimming removed 9 bases at V and 3 bases at J, with 16 bases between. Germline V CDR1 and CDR2: LGHNT, FRNRAP. This CDR3 contains 14 residues. The CDR3 spells CASLRGISTDTQYF. In DNA form, the CDR3 reads TGTGCTAGCTTGCGGGGTATAAGTACAGATACGCAGTATTTT.

The rearrangement links TRBV7-9 to TRBJ1-4; D call uncertain. The ends were cut back, 2 bases at V and 0 bases at J, with 4 bases in the middle. Germline lookup yields CDR1 SEHNR and CDR2 FQNEAQ (reference sequence). The CDR3 length is 14 residues. DNA for the CDR3: TGTGCCAGCAGCTTACGTTCAACTAATGAAAAACTGTTTTTT. It yields the protein CASSLRSTNEKLFF.

This chain links TRBV10-3 with TRBJ1-1; D is ambiguous. Trimming shortened V by 4 bases and J by 0 bases, and 6 bases separated the two germline ends. CDR3 length: 13 amino acids. CDR1 ENHRY and CDR2 SYGVKD come from the germline V gene. The DNA of the CDR3 is TGTGCCATCAGTGGGGGAGTGAACACTGAAGCTTTCTTT. Its protein product is CAISGGVNTEAFF.

The chain combines TRBV30 with TRBJ2-2, with TRBD2 matching over 15 bases. Per germline, CDR1 GTSNPN and CDR2 SVGIG (reference sequence). V shed 2 bases and J 9 bases; nucleotides not matched to a gene: 7. The CDR3 is made up of 16 amino acids. For the CDR3, the DNA is TGTGCCTGGAGTCTAGGACTAGCGGGAGGGCCTCGGGAGCTGTTTTTT. Protein product: CAWSLGLAGGPRELFF. The whole variable domain, remainder taken from reference TRBV30 and TRBJ2-2, is SQTIHQWPATLVQPVGSPLSLECTVEGTSNPNLYWYRQAAGRGLQLLFYSVGIGQISSEVPQNLSASRPQDRQFILSSKKLLLSDSGFYLCAWSLGLAGGPRELFFGEGSRLTVL.

This chain joins TRBV13 and TRBJ1-1, with D perhaps TRBD1 (5 bases). The V and J ends lost 0 bases and 4 bases respectively, with 15 bases between them. Germline V gene lookup returns CDR1 PRHDT and CDR2 FYEKMQ (reference sequence). This CDR3 comprises 16 residues. The DNA for the CDR3 is TGTGCCAGCAGCTTAGGAACGGGGAGGGGCGGCACTGAAGCTTTCTTT. This translates into CASSLGTGRGGTEAFF. Using reference TRBV13 and TRBJ1-1 for the parts outside the CDR3, the full variable domain is AAGVIQSPRHLIKEKRETATLKCYPIPRHDTVYWYQQGPGQDPQFLISFYEKMQSDKGSIPDRFSAQQFSDYHSELNMSSLELGDSALYFCASSLGTGRGGTEAFFGQGTRLTVV.

The rearrangement uses TRBV5-1 and TRBJ2-3, with TRBD2 identical over 8 bases. The CDR3 length is 16 residues. J was trimmed by 6 bases and V by 3 bases; bases with no gene match: 12. Germline CDR1 and CDR2: SGHRS and YFSETQ. CDR3 bases: TGCGCCAGCAGCTCAACGACGGGAGGGACCCACGATACGCAGTATTTT. Protein: CASSSTTGGTHDTQYF.

The genes are TRBV4-1 and TRBJ1-1; 8 bases map to TRBD1. The V and J ends lost 5 bases and 1 base, in that order; junction bases with no gene match: 3. The CDR3 totals 14 residues. The V gene's germline CDR1 is MGHRA and CDR2 YSYEKL. In nucleotides, the CDR3 is TGCGCCAGCAGCTTACAGGGGGGGAACACTGAAGCTTTCTTT. Encoded protein: CASSLQGGNTEAFF.

The chain couples TRBV28 to TRBJ2-7; 10 bases match TRBD1. J gave up 6 bases and V 6 bases, and 8 bases lay outside the gene matches. CDR1 is MDHEN, CDR2 SYDVKM, per germline. The CDR3 has 14 amino acids. The CDR3 DNA follows: TGTGCCAGCAGCACCGGGACAGGGGTACGCGAGCAGTACTTC. This sequence encodes CASSTGTGVREQYF.

The rearrangement uses TRBV19 and TRBJ2-3; D might be TRBD1 (6 bases). The CDR3 is 17 residues long. Germline V gene sequence: CDR1 LNHDA, CDR2 SQIVND (reference sequence). Trimming stripped 5 bases from V and 2 bases from J, with 20 bases between. Here the CDR3 DNA reads TGTGCCAGTAGTCCTCAACAGGGTGCGGCTAACACAGATACGCAGTATTTT. Translating gives CASSPQQGAANTDTQYF.